The table lists the clone carrying this TCR beta chain with a count of one. Its antigen is still unknown. This CDR3 contains 14 residues. J lost 3 bases, V lost 1 base, and 3 bases had no gene match. Germline V gene lookup returns CDR1 SGHDN and CDR2 FVKESK. The data are from a study of cytomegalovirus exposure and HLA in healthy donors. In the study overall: Around 80 million unique TCR sequences came from HLA-typed donors in an early release.

Regarding the study as a whole: Later work found that TCR association rates differed between HLA loci; DRB1 had the most and HLA-C the fewest. Researchers reported in a later analysis that a missense DCLRE1C variant was tied to TCR beta V- and J-gene trimming.

13 Jbeta primers and 60 Vbeta primers were used for the PCR. TCRdb's copy holds only in-frame clones and misses some; the assay was immunoSEQ multiplex PCR. The sample lists approximately 120,000 clones; around four fifths were seen once. The genes are TRBV14 and TRBJ2-7, with 7 bases aligning to TRBD1. The TCR sequence derives from a man in his thirties or forties in good health and CMV-seropositive. The specimen was PBMCs. The CDR3 nucleotides read TGTGCCAGCAGCCAAGGGACAGGCAACTACGAGCAGTACTTC. It yields the protein CASSQGTGNYEQYF. Looking up the rest from reference TRBV14 and TRBJ2-7 gives the full variable domain: EAGVTQFPSHSVIEKGQTVTLRCDPISGHDNLYWYRRVMGKEIKFLLHFVKESKQDESGMPNNRFLAERTGGTYSTLKVQPAELEDSGVYFCASSQGTGNYEQYFGPGTRLTVT.